The text below deals with one T cell receptor (beta chain). Antigen: not known. This record belongs to a study of cytomegalovirus exposure and HLA in healthy donors. Study results and caveats: The classifier, whose performance was assessed in both the original and validation cohorts, reportedly diagnosed cytomegalovirus status with high specificity and sensitivity. It was shown in a later analysis that HLA-associated TCR beta chains were more clonally expanded than other, equally common chains. The listing of fewer than 200 TCR beta chains classed them as cytomegalovirus-associated.

Both 60 Vbeta primers and 13 Jbeta primers went into the PCR. Measured with immunoSEQ multiplex PCR; TCRdb has only the in-frame clones, and not every one. The top ten clones hold roughly 8.2% of a sample with about 150,000 clones, approximately 78% of them seen once. The donors, nominally healthy at sampling, likely had unrecorded immune exposures. CDR3 length: 14 residues. V lost 1 base and J lost 3, with 11 bases in between. Germline V gene lookup returns CDR1 SGHDT and CDR2 YYEEEE. This TCR was sampled from a woman aged 45-60 years in good health and CMV-seropositive. Sequencing was carried out using PBMCs. This sequence joins TRBV5-6 and TRBJ2-7; the D gene is possibly TRBD1 (5 bases). The CDR3 region has the DNA TGTGCCAGCAGCTTGACAGGCAGGATCTACGAGCAGTACTTC. Translation gives CASSLTGRIYEQYF.